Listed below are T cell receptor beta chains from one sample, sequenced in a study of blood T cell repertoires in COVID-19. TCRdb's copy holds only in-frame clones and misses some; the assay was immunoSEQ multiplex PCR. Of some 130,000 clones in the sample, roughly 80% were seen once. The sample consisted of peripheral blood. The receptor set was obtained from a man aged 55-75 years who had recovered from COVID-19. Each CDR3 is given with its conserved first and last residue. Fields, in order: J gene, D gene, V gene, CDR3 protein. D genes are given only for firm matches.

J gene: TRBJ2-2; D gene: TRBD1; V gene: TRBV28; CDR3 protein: CASSLTGGPGELFF
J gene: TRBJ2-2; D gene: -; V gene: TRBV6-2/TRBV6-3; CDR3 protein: CASSLDGLTNTGELFF
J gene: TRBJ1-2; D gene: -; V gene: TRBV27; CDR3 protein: CASSASGGQHGYTF
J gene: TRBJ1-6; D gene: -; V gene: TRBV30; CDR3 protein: CAWSFQSGVAYNSPLHF
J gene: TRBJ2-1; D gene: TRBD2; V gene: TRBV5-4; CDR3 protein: CASYDTTGTSGSLRQFF
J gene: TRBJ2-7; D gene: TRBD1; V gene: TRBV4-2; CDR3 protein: CASSQRQGPYEQYF
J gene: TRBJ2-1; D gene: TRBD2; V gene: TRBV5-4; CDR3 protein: CASSVGTSGRGYNEQFF
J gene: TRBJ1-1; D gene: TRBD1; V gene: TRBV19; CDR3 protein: CASSSQGFTEAFF
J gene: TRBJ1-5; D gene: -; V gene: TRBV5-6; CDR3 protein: CASSLRQGPQPQHF
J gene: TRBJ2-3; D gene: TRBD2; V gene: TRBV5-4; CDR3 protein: CASSLKSSGGTDTQYF
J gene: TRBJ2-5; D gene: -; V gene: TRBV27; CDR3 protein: CASSLTGSKETQYF
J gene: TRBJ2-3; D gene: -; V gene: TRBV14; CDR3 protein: CASSHDLGGDTQYF
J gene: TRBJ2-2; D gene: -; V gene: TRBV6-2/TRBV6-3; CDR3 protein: CASSYSGARYTGELFF
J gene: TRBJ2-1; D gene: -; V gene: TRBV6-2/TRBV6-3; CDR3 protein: CASSSRGDNEQFF
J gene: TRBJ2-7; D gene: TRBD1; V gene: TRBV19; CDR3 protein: CASSPTGTGAAYEQYF
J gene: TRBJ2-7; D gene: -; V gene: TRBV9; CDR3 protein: CASSSGEGYEQYF
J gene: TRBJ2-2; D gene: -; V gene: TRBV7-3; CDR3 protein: CASSLRRGGNTGELFF
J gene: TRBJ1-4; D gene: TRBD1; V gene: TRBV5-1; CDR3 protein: CASSLKTGNNNEKLFF
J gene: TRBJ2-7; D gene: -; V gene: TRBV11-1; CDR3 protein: CASSYRTASYEQYF
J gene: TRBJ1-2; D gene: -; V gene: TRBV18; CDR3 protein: CASSPAENYGYTF
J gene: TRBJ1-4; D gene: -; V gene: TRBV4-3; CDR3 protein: CASSQDLVSGNEKLFF
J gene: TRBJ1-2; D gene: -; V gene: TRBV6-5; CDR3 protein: CASTPSHYGYTF
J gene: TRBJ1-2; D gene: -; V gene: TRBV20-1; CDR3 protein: CSARELNGYTF
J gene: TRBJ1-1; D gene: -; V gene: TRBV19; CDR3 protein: CASSIARGYTEAFF
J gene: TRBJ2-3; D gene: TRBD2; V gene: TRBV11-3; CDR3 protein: CASSSTSKSDTQYF
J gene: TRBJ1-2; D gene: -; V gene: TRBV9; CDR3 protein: CASSKVGGGGYGYTF
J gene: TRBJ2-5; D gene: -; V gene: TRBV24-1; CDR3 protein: CATSDSSRETQYF
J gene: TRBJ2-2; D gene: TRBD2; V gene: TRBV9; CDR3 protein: CASSARLAGTTGELFF
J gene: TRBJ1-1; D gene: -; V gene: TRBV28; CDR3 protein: CASRLPFNTEAFF
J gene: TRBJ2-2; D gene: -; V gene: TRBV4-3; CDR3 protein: CASSQGGSWGYANTGELFF
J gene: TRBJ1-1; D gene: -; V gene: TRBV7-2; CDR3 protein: CASSLGGSGSTEAFF
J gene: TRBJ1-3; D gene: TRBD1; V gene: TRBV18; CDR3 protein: CASSPPTGSAGNTIYF
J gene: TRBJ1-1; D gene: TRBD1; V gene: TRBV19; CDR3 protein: CASSIVRTGGQAFF
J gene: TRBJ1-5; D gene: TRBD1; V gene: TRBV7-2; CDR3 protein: CASSLREWDSPQHF
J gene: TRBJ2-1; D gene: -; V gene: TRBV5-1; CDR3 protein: CASSLGRNEQFF
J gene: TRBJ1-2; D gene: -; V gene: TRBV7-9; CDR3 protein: CASSVAAGERGGYTF
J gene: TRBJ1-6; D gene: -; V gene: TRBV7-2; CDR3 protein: CASSPLAVRNSPLHF
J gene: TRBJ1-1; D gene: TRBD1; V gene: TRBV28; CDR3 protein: CASGIPGTGVGNTEAFF
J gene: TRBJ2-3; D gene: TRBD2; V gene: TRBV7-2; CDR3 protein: CASSLTSGGVPDTQYF
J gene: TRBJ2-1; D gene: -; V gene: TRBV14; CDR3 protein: CASSQERVGLGDEQFF
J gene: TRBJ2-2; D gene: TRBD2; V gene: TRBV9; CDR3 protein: CASSPLAGVGTGELFF
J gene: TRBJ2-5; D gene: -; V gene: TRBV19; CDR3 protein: CASSSQEVAETQYF